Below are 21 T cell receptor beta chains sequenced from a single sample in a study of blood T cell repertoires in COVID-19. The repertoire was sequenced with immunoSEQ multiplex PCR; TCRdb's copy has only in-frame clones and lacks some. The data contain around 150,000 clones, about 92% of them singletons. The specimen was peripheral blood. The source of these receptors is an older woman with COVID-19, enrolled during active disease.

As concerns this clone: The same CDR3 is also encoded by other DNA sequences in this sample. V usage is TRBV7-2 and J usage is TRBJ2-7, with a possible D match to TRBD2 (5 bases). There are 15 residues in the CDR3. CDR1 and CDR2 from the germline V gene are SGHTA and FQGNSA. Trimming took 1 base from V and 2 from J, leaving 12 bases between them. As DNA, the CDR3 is TGTGCCAGCAGCTTAGAGGGTCTCGGGGCCTACGAGCAGTACTTC. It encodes CASSLEGLGAYEQYF.

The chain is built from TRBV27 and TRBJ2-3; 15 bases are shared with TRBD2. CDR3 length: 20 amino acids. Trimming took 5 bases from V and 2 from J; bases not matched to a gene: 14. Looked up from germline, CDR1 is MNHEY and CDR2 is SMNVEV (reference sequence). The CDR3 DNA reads TGTGCCAGCAGTCCCAAGTCGAGGGGACTAGCGGGGGGATACACAGATACGCAGTATTTT. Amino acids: CASSPKSRGLAGGYTDTQYF.

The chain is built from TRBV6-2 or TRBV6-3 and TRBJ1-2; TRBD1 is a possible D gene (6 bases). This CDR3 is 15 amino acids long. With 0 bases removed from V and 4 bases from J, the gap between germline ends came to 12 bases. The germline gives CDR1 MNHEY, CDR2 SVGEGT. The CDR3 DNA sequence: TGTGCCAGCAGTTACTCAGTGGGGGCCGGCTATGGCTACACCTTC. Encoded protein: CASSYSVGAGYGYTF.

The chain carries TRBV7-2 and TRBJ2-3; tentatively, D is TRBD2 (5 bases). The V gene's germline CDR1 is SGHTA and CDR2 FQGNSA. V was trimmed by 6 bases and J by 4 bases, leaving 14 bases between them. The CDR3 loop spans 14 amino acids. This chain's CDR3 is CASRPGSEADTQYF. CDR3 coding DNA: TGTGCCAGCAGGCCCGGGTCGGAGGCAGATACGCAGTATTTT.

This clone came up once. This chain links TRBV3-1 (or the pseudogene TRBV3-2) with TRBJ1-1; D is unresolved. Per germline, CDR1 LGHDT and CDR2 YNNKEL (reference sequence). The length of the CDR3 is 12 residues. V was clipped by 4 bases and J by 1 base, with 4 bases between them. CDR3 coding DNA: TGTGCCAGCAGCCCTTCGAACACTGAAGCTTTCTTT. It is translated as CASSPSNTEAFF.

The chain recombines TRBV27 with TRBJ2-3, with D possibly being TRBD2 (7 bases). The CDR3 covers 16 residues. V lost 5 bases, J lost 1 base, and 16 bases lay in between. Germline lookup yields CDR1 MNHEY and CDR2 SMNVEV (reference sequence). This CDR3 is CASSRGGRGGTDTQYF. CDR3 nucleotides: TGTGCCAGCAGTAGGGGGGGCCGGGGTGGCACAGATACGCAGTATTTT.

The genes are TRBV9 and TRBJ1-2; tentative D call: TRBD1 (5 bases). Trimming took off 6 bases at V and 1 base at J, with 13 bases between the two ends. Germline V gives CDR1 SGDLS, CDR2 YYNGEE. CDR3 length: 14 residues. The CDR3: CASTKGWVNYGYTF. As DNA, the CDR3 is TGTGCCAGCACTAAGGGGTGGGTTAACTATGGCTACACCTTC.

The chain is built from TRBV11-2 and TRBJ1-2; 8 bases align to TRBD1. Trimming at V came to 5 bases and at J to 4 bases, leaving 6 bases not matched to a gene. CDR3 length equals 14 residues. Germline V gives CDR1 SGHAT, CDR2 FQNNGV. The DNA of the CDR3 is TGTGCCAGCAGCCCGACAGGGGTGGGCTATGGCTACACCTTC. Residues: CASSPTGVGYGYTF.

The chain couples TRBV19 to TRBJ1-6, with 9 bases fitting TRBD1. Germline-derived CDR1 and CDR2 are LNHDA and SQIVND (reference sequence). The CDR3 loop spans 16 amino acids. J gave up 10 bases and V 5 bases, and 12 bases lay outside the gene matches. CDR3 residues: CASSVAGTGSGSPLHF. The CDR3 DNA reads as TGTGCCAGTAGTGTCGCCGGGACAGGGAGTGGATCACCCCTCCACTTT.

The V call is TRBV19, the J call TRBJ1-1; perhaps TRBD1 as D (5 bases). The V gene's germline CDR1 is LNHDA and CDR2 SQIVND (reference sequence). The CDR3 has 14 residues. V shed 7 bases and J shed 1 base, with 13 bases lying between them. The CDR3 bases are TGTGCCAGTACCCCCGACAGCGCGAACACTGAAGCTTTCTTT. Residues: CASTPDSANTEAFF.

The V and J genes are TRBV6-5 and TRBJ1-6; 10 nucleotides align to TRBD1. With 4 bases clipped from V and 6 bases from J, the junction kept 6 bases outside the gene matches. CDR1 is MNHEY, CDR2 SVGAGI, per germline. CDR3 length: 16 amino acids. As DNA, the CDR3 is TGTGCCAGCAGTTTGCTCCGGGACAGGGGTAATTCACCCCTCCACTTT. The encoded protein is CASSLLRDRGNSPLHF.

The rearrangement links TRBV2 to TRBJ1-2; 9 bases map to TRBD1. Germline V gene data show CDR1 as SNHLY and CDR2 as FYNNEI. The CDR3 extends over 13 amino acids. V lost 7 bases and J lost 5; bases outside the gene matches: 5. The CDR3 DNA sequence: TGTGCCAGCATAACAGGGGGCGGTTATGGCTACACCTTC. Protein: CASITGGGYGYTF.

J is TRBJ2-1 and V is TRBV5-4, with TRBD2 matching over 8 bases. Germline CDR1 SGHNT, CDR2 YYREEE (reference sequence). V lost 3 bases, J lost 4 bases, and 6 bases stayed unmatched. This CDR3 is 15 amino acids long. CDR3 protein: CASSSVAGRYNEQFF. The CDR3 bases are TGTGCCAGCAGCTCCGTAGCGGGGCGATACAATGAGCAGTTCTTC.

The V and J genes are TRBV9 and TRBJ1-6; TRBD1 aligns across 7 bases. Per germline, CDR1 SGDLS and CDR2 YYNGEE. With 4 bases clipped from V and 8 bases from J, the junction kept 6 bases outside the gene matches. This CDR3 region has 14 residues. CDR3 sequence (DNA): TGTGCCAGCAGCACTCAGGGGGAGTATTCACCCCTCCACTTT. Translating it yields CASSTQGEYSPLHF.

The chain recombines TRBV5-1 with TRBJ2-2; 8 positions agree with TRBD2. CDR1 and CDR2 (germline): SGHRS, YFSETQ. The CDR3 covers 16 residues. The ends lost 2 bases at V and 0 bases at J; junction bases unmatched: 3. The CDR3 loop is CASSLAGDANTGELFF. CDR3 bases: TGCGCCAGCAGCTTAGCGGGGGACGCGAACACCGGGGAGCTGTTTTTT.

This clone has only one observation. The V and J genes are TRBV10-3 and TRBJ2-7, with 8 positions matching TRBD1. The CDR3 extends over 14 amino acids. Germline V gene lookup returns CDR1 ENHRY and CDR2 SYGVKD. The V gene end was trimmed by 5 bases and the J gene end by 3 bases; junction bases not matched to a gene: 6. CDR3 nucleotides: TGTGCCATCAGTTTAGACGGACAGGGCTACGAGCAGTACTTC. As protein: CAISLDGQGYEQYF.

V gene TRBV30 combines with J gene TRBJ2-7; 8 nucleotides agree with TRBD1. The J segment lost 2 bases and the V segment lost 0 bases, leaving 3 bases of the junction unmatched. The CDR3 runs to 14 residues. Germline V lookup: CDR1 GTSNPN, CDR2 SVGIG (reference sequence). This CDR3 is CAWSVQGGPYEQYF. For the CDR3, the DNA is TGTGCCTGGAGTGTACAGGGGGGTCCCTACGAGCAGTACTTC.

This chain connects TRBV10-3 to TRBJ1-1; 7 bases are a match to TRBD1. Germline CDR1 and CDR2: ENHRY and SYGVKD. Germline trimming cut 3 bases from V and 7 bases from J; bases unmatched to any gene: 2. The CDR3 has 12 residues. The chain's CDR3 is CAISDRGIEAFF. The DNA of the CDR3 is TGTGCCATCAGTGACAGGGGGATTGAAGCTTTCTTT.

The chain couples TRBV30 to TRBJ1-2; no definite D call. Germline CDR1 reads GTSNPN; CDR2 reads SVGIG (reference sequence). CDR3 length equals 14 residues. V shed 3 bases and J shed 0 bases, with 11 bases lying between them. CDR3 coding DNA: TGTGCCTGGAGGGAGTGGGGAGCTAACTATGGCTACACCTTC. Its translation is CAWREWGANYGYTF. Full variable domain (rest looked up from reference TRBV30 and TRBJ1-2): SQTIHQWPATLVQPVGSPLSLECTVEGTSNPNLYWYRQAAGRGLQLLFYSVGIGQISSEVPQNLSASRPQDRQFILSSKKLLLSDSGFYLCAWREWGANYGYTFGSGTRLTVV.

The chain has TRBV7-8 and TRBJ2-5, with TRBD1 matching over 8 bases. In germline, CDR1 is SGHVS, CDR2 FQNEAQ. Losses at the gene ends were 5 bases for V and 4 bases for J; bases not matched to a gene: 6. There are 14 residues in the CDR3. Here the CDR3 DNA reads TGTGCCAGCAGCCCCCGGACAGGGCGAGAGACCCAGTACTTC. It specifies CASSPRTGRETQYF.

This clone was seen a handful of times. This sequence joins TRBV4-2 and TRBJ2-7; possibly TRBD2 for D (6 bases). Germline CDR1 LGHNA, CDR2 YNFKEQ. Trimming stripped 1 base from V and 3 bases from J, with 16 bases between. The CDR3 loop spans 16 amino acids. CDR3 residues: CASSQGLDLRLYEQYF. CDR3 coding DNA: TGTGCCAGCAGCCAAGGACTAGATCTCCGCCTCTACGAGCAGTACTTC.